What follows is one T cell receptor (beta chain) and its context. The sample belongs to a study of cytomegalovirus exposure and HLA in healthy donors. V lost 4 bases and J lost 9, with 20 bases in between. The germline V gene encodes CDR1 SGHRS and CDR2 YFSETQ. The CDR3 sequence is 15 residues long. The primer mix had 60 Vbeta and 13 Jbeta primers. Data came from immunoSEQ multiplex PCR; TCRdb stores just in-frame clones and leaves some out. The table lists some 180,000 clones, approximately 84% of them singletons. The V and J genes are TRBV5-1 and TRBJ2-1, with D perhaps matching TRBD1 (7 bases). Sequencing used PBMCs. The receptor's source is a female donor in good health and CMV-seronegative. The CDR3 nucleotides read TGCGCCAGCAGCCGGGGGACAGACCAGCACGGTGAGCAGTTCTTC. Translated: CASSRGTDQHGEQFF.